The 10 T cell receptor beta chains below come from one sample, sequenced in a study of blood T cells in healthy people across ages. PCR was performed a second time for roughly 7 to 12 cycles using a sample-barcoded 5' primer and a J-beta primer mix. TCRdb re-derived calls from the 5' RACE reads in MiXCR, one entry per CDR3 protein. In the table there are 380,000 or so distinct CDR3 sequences, more than 45% of which are singletons. Input material: blood. The receptors were gathered from a man in his fifties or sixties in good health.

The CDR3 nucleotides are TGTGCCATCAGTCAACAACCGGGGGGGAGCACAGATACGCAGTATTTT. Protein product: CAISQQPGGSTDTQYF. J is TRBJ2-3 and V is TRBV10-3, with 8 nucleotides matching TRBD2. Germline V gives CDR1 ENHRY, CDR2 SYGVKD. Trimming cost V 5 bases and J 0 bases; bases outside gene matches: 7. The CDR3 runs 16 residues.

As for this clonotype: Just one base apart from a much larger clone, this may be a read error. The chain combines TRBV5-4 with TRBJ1-2; the D is unclear. The CDR3 covers 12 residues. Germline lookup yields CDR1 SGHNT and CDR2 YYREEE (reference sequence). The CDR3 DNA reads as TGTGCCAGCAGCTGGGAGAGGGCTGGCCACACCTTC. This encodes CASSWERAGHTF.

This clonotype was recorded only once. The CDR3 spells CASSLGGSNTGELFF. The CDR3 DNA is TGCGCCAGCAGCTTGGGGGGGTCGAACACCGGGGAGCTGTTTTTT. V is TRBV5-1 and J is TRBJ2-2; D is tentatively TRBD1 or TRBD2 (5 bases each). This CDR3 region has 15 residues. Germline V gene sequence: CDR1 SGHRS, CDR2 YFSETQ. Between the trimmed V and J ends, which lost 0 bases and 0 bases, there was a span of 6 bases.

The chain recombines TRBV18 with TRBJ2-3; 10 nucleotides agree with TRBD2. The CDR3 is 16 residues long. V lost 7 bases, J lost 0 bases, and 7 bases stayed unmatched. CDR1 is KGHSH, CDR2 LQKENI, per germline. The CDR3 loop reads CASYPRTSGSTDTQYF. For the CDR3, the DNA is TGTGCCAGCTATCCTAGGACTAGCGGAAGCACAGATACGCAGTATTTT.

J is TRBJ1-2 and V is TRBV7-9, with D unresolved. The CDR3 is 12 residues long. V lost 7 bases, J lost 5 bases, and 11 bases lay in between. Looked up from germline, CDR1 is SEHNR and CDR2 is FQNEAQ (reference sequence). In nucleotides, the CDR3 is TGTGCCAGCACTTTTGAAGGGTATGGCTACACCTTC. It translates to CASTFEGYGYTF.

The J gene is TRBJ2-5, the V gene TRBV2; 7 positions match TRBD1. This CDR3 spans 15 amino acids. V lost 6 bases and J lost 2; bases outside the gene matches: 9. Germline V gene data show CDR1 as SNHLY and CDR2 as FYNNEI. The CDR3 DNA reads as TGTGCCAGCAGAGCCTCTACGGGACAGCAAGAGACCCAGTACTTC. It codes for CASRASTGQQETQYF.

J is TRBJ1-5 and V is TRBV6-6; unclear D gene. The CDR3 runs to 11 residues. The germline V gene has CDR1 MNHNY and CDR2 SVGAGI (reference sequence). Trimming cost V 6 bases and J 4 bases, with 4 bases left between them. The CDR3 loop reads CASSQNQPQHF. CDR3 coding DNA: TGTGCCAGCAGCCAGAATCAGCCCCAGCATTTT.

This clonotype appeared many times. The chain is built from TRBV7-9 and TRBJ2-7, with 7 bases aligning to TRBD2. Germline V CDR1 and CDR2: SEHNR, FQNEAQ (reference sequence). The CDR3 is made up of 12 amino acids. Losses at the gene ends were 8 bases for V and 4 bases for J; bases not matched to a gene: 5. CDR3: CASGEGQYEQYF. CDR3 bases: TGTGCCAGCGGGGAGGGCCAATACGAGCAGTACTTC. The variable domain in full, with the rest retrieved from reference TRBV7-9 and TRBJ2-7, is DTGVSQNPRHKITKRGQNVTFRCDPISEHNRLYWYRQTLGQGPEFLTYFQNEAQLEKSRLLSDRFSAERPKGSFSTLEIQRTEQGDSAMYLCASGEGQYEQYFGPGTRLTVT.

V usage is TRBV20-1 and J usage is TRBJ2-3; TRBD1 agrees at 10 bases. Germline loops: CDR1 DFQATT, CDR2 SNEGSKA (reference sequence). This CDR3 has 17 amino acids. The V and J ends lost 3 bases and 2 bases, in that order; junction bases with no gene match: 11. This chain's CDR3 is CSASPWDRGRYTDTQYF. The CDR3 DNA reads TGCAGTGCTAGCCCCTGGGACAGGGGAAGATACACAGATACGCAGTATTTT.

This clonotype was counted a few times. The chain employs TRBV7-2 and TRBJ2-1; tentative D call: TRBD2 (6 bases). Germline CDR1 reads SGHTA; CDR2 reads FQGNSA. The CDR3 length is 16 residues. Trimming stripped 4 bases from V and 7 bases from J, with 20 bases between. CDR3 loop: CASSSPTPGSRNEQFF. The DNA for the CDR3 is TGTGCCAGCAGCTCACCAACCCCCGGGAGTAGGAATGAGCAGTTCTTC.